Below, 20 T cell receptor beta chains from the same sample are listed, as sequenced in a study of cytomegalovirus exposure and HLA in healthy donors. TCRdb's copy holds only in-frame clones and misses some; the assay was immunoSEQ multiplex PCR. The profile shows some 76,000 clones, about 95% of them singletons. Sequences were obtained from PBMCs. The receptors stem from a woman under 30 in good health and CMV-seronegative.

The V and J genes are TRBV5-5 and TRBJ2-2; 7 positions agree with TRBD2. The CDR3 covers 16 residues. The germline gives CDR1 SGHKS, CDR2 YYEKEE (reference sequence). Germline trimming cut 0 bases from V and 1 base from J; bases unmatched to any gene: 3. DNA for the CDR3: TGTGCCAGCAGCTTGGGACCGGGGGGGAACACCGGGGAGCTGTTTTTT. This gives the protein CASSLGPGGNTGELFF.

This clone was detected once. The V gene is TRBV19, the J gene TRBJ2-3, with TRBD2 matching over 13 bases. V gave up 5 bases and J gave up 6 bases; unmatched junction bases: 8. There are 16 residues in the CDR3. Germline CDR1 is LNHDA and CDR2 is SQIVND (reference sequence). The DNA of the CDR3 is TGTGCCAGTAGTCGTGGACTAGCGGGGGCCGGGGATACGCAGTATTTT. Encoded protein: CASSRGLAGAGDTQYF.

The J gene is TRBJ1-1, the V gene TRBV28, with 8 bases identical to TRBD1. CDR1 is MDHEN, CDR2 SYDVKM, per germline. Unmatched junction bases numbered 6, after V lost 5 bases and J lost 1 base. The CDR3 spans 15 residues. The CDR3 region has the DNA TGTGCCAGCAGTGTCGAGACAGGGGCGAACACTGAAGCTTTCTTT. This codes for CASSVETGANTEAFF.

V usage is TRBV7-6 and J usage is TRBJ2-1; a possible D gene is TRBD2 (5 bases). CDR3 length: 13 amino acids. V was trimmed by 3 bases and J by 9 bases, leaving 12 bases between them. Germline CDR1 reads SGHVS; CDR2 reads FNYEAQ. The CDR3 is CASSFKLEGEQFF. The CDR3 bases are TGTGCCAGCAGCTTCAAACTAGAGGGTGAGCAGTTCTTC.

The chain employs TRBV5-6 and TRBJ1-2, with 7 bases aligning to TRBD1. This CDR3 comprises 13 residues. Germline loops: CDR1 SGHDT, CDR2 YYEEEE. J was trimmed by 4 bases and V by 4 bases; bases with no gene match: 4. The CDR3: CASSPGQIYGYTF. The CDR3 bases are TGTGCCAGCAGCCCGGGACAGATCTATGGCTACACCTTC.

This chain uses TRBV21-1 with TRBJ1-5. TRBV21-1 is a documented pseudogene. The CDR3 sequence is 14 residues long. CDR3 in amino acids: CASSREGGEQPQHF. The DNA for the CDR3 is TGTGCCAGCAGCAGGGAGGGGGGTGAGCAGCCCCAGCATTTT.

J is TRBJ2-7 and V is TRBV28; TRBD2 aligns across 9 bases. There are 17 residues in the CDR3. J gave up 2 bases and V 2 bases, and 10 bases lay outside the gene matches. In germline, CDR1 is MDHEN, CDR2 SYDVKM. The CDR3 here is CASSLPGGLALTYEQYF. DNA of the CDR3: TGTGCCAGCAGTTTACCTGGGGGACTAGCACTAACCTACGAGCAGTACTTC. Full variable domain (outside the CDR3, taken from reference TRBV28 and TRBJ2-7): DVKVTQSSRYLVKRTGEKVFLECVQDMDHENMFWYRQDPGLGLRLIYFSYDVKMKEKGDIPEGYSVSREKKERFSLILESASTNQTSMYLCASSLPGGLALTYEQYFGPGTRLTVT.

The chain employs TRBV7-9 and TRBJ2-5, with 7 bases aligning to TRBD1. The germline V gene has CDR1 SEHNR and CDR2 FQNEAQ (reference sequence). The CDR3 covers 14 residues. Losses at the gene ends were 2 bases for V and 4 bases for J; bases not matched to a gene: 4. The CDR3 loop reads CASSLSRGIETQYF. The CDR3 DNA follows: TGTGCCAGCAGCTTATCCAGGGGGATAGAGACCCAGTACTTC.

The chain uses TRBV9 and TRBJ2-3; D is undetermined. CDR3 size: 13 residues. Germline V lookup: CDR1 SGDLS, CDR2 YYNGEE. V lost 0 bases, J lost 4 bases, and 6 bases lay in between. The CDR3 here is CASSVVIADTQYF. CDR3 nucleotides: TGTGCCAGCAGCGTAGTTATTGCAGATACGCAGTATTTT. Complete variable domain (other parts from reference TRBV9 and TRBJ2-3): DSGVTQTPKHLITATGQRVTLRCSPRSGDLSVYWYQQSLDQGLQFLIQYYNGEERAKGNILERFSAQQFPDLHSELNLSSLELGDSALYFCASSVVIADTQYFGPGTRLTVL.

The chain recombines TRBV4-3 with TRBJ2-3; TRBD1 matches 8 bases. The germline V gene encodes CDR1 LGHNA and CDR2 YSLEER. V lost 0 bases to trimming and J lost 5 bases; unmatched junction nucleotides: 7. The CDR3 loop spans 16 amino acids. The CDR3, as DNA: TGCGCCAGCAGCCAAGACGGTCGGACAGGGTTAGATACGCAGTATTTT. Protein product: CASSQDGRTGLDTQYF.

The J gene is TRBJ2-5, the V gene TRBV7-9; 7 positions agree with TRBD1. With 0 bases clipped from V and 4 bases from J, the junction kept 2 bases outside the gene matches. The germline CDR1 and CDR2 sequences are SEHNR and FQNEAQ (reference sequence). The CDR3 contains 14 residues. The CDR3 DNA follows: TGTGCCAGCAGCTTAGCGTGGACAGGAGAGACCCAGTACTTC. Translated, it gives CASSLAWTGETQYF.

This chain connects TRBV5-5 to TRBJ1-5; D ambiguous. Germline-derived CDR1 and CDR2 are SGHKS and YYEKEE (reference sequence). V was pared by 0 bases and J by 1 base, with 5 bases between. The CDR3 runs 14 residues. CDR3 amino acids: CASSLGQSNQPQHF. The CDR3 DNA follows: TGTGCCAGCAGCTTGGGGCAGAGCAATCAGCCCCAGCATTTT.

The CDR3 is CASSLKGDDTGELFF. The CDR3 nucleotides are TGTGCCAGCAGTTTAAAGGGGGATGACACCGGGGAGCTGTTTTTT. V is TRBV27 and J is TRBJ2-2, with a tentative D call TRBD1 (6 bases). The CDR3 contains 15 residues. V was trimmed by 2 bases and J by 3 bases, leaving 10 bases between them. Germline lookup yields CDR1 MNHEY and CDR2 SMNVEV (reference sequence).

The rearrangement uses TRBV5-1 and TRBJ1-3; D not resolved. The CDR3 spans 12 residues. The V end lost 7 bases, the J end lost 0 bases, and 5 bases lay between the germline ends. Germline assignment: CDR1 SGHRS and CDR2 YFSETQ. The CDR3 loop reads CASPSSGNTIYF. The DNA for the CDR3 is TGCGCCAGCCCTTCCTCTGGAAACACCATATATTTT.

V is TRBV27 and J is TRBJ2-5, with 8 bases aligning to TRBD2. The V gene end was trimmed by 3 bases and the J gene end by 9 bases; junction bases not matched to a gene: 12. Per the germline V gene, CDR1 is MNHEY and CDR2 is SMNVEV (reference sequence). The CDR3 totals 15 residues. The CDR3 reads CASSFWGRGAGPQYF. The CDR3 nucleotides read TGTGCCAGCAGTTTTTGGGGGCGGGGGGCCGGTCCCCAGTACTTC.

The rearrangement links TRBV4-2 to TRBJ2-7; no clear D gene. CDR1 LGHNA and CDR2 YNFKEQ come from the germline V gene. There are 14 residues in the CDR3. V was trimmed by 4 bases and J by 0 bases, leaving 10 bases between them. CDR3 amino acids: CASSRDTNSYEQYF. CDR3 bases: TGTGCCAGCAGCCGAGACACTAACTCCTACGAGCAGTACTTC.

J is TRBJ1-2 and V is TRBV6-6, with D hard to call. Germline CDR1 MNHNY, CDR2 SVGAGI (reference sequence). This CDR3 has 14 residues. The V gene lost 5 bases and the J gene lost 0 bases, with 10 bases spanning the gap. CDR3 amino acids: CASSDTPPNYGYTF. CDR3 nucleotide sequence: TGTGCCAGCAGTGACACCCCTCCTAACTATGGCTACACCTTC.

The V gene is TRBV7-8, the J gene TRBJ1-5; 9 bases are a match to TRBD1. V lost 5 bases, J lost 9 bases, and 5 bases stayed unmatched. Germline CDR1 and CDR2: SGHVS and FQNEAQ. The CDR3 length is 13 residues. CDR3 loop: CASSLRTGAPQHF. CDR3 DNA: TGTGCCAGCAGCCTCCGGACAGGGGCGCCCCAGCATTTT.

In DNA, the CDR3 is TGTGCCTGGACCGGACTGGCGGACACCGGGGAGCTGTTTTTT. Its protein product is CAWTGLADTGELFF. The chain joins TRBV30 to TRBJ2-2, with D perhaps matching TRBD2 (5 bases). The CDR3 consists of 14 residues. Germline V lookup: CDR1 GTSNPN, CDR2 SVGIG (reference sequence). Trimming left V 4 bases short and J 3 bases short, with 12 bases between.

The genes are TRBV4-2 and TRBJ2-7; 12 bases align to TRBD1. Germline CDR1 is LGHNA and CDR2 is YNFKEQ. Germline trimming cut 0 bases from V and 6 bases from J; bases unmatched to any gene: 6. The CDR3 consists of 16 residues. The CDR3: CASSQDMGQGAIEQYF. The CDR3 DNA is TGTGCCAGCAGCCAAGATATGGGACAGGGGGCTATCGAGCAGTACTTC.